The 26 T cell receptor beta chains listed next were all sequenced from one sample in a study of tumor-infiltrating lymphocytes in primary liver carcinoma. Starting material for RNA and DNA co-extraction consisted of about 20-33 mg of unsorted bulk tissue. With a constant-region primer, TCR beta cDNA was made from 400 to 550 ng of total RNA. Three rounds of nested multiplex PCR with slightly modified ARM-PCR produced TCR beta libraries. The first two PCR rounds used TRBV1-TRBV30 forward primers with a C-beta reverse primer, about 10 cycles each. TCRdb re-derived calls from the multiplex PCR reads in MiXCR, one entry per CDR3 protein. The sample carries 100,000 to 150,000 distinct CDR3 sequences, approximately 64% recorded once. The sequencing sample was made of liver tumor tissue from sampling region 3. Documented subset: tumor region T3, left-lateral pole. These receptors were obtained from a woman aged 55-75 years with primary liver carcinoma and hepatitis B virus infection.

Details on this clonotype: The conserved phenylalanine or tryptophan is not found at the CDR3 terminus, so this likely reflects a read error. The rearrangement links TRBV11-2 to TRBJ2-1; 11 positions match TRBD2. V shed 2 bases and J 5 bases; nucleotides not matched to a gene: 5. Germline CDR1 and CDR2: SGHAT and FQNNGV. The CDR3 covers 16 residues. The CDR3 here is CASSLNSGRVDNEQFL. DNA of the CDR3: TGTGCCAGCAGCTTAAATAGCGGGAGGGTCGACAATGAGCAGTTCTTA.

Only a few counts were recorded for this clonotype. J is TRBJ2-5 and V is TRBV2; TRBD2 agrees at 7 bases. CDR1 SNHLY and CDR2 FYNNEI come from the germline V gene. The CDR3 loop spans 14 amino acids. The V and J ends lost 3 bases and 5 bases, in that order; junction bases with no gene match: 6. The CDR3: CASSERTRLETQYF. The CDR3, as DNA: TGTGCCAGCAGTGAGCGGACTAGGTTGGAGACCCAGTACTTC.

This clonotype appeared once. This chain uses TRBV6-6 with TRBJ1-5; D gene ambiguous. CDR1 and CDR2 (germline): MNHNY, SVGAGI (reference sequence). This CDR3 is 13 amino acids long. Here the CDR3 DNA reads TGTACCGGCAGTTTAGACGGAAATCAGCCCCAGCATTTT. It yields the protein CTGSLDGNQPQHF.

This CDR3 reads CAISASSGNTIYF. The CDR3 DNA sequence: TGTGCCATCTCAGCGAGCTCTGGAAACACCATATATTTT. The J gene is TRBJ1-3, the V gene TRBV7-3, with unresolved D. V lost 10 bases, J lost 0 bases, and 10 bases lay in between. The germline V gene encodes CDR1 SGHTA and CDR2 FQGTGA. The CDR3 runs 13 residues.

Points on this clonotype: Germline is not matched at one junction end, which may reflect a read error. V usage is TRBV11-1 and J usage is TRBJ2-6; 7 bases map to TRBD1. This CDR3 has 17 residues. Germline V gene lookup returns CDR1 SGHAT and CDR2 FQDESV (reference sequence). CDR3 loop: CACSPPTGSSGANVLSF. The DNA for the CDR3 is TGTGCTTGCAGCCCCCCGACAGGGAGCTCTGGGGCCAACGTCCTGAGTTTC.

Details on this clonotype: A much larger clone lies one base from this, so it may be a read error. The chain combines TRBV6-6 with TRBJ1-3, with 7 bases identical to TRBD1. J lost 5 bases, V lost 2 bases, and 6 bases had no gene match. This CDR3 is 15 amino acids long. Germline values: CDR1 MNHNY, CDR2 SVGAGI (reference sequence). CDR3: CASSYGNRGRNTIYF. CDR3 bases: TGTGCCAGCAGTTACGGGAACAGGGGTAGAAACACCATATATTTT.

Turning to this clonotype: Compared with germline, one end of the junction differs, possibly owing to a read error. V is TRBV29-1 and J is TRBJ2-7; TRBD1 matches 7 bases. The CDR3 extends over 14 amino acids. Germline CDR1 reads SQVTM; CDR2 reads ANQGSEA. CDR3: CSVAGTVATYVQYF. CDR3 bases: TGCAGCGTTGCGGGGACAGTGGCAACATACGTGCAGTACTTC.

This clonotype was recorded at least ten times. The V and J genes are TRBV10-3 and TRBJ1-5; 7 bases align to TRBD1. V gave up 10 bases and J gave up 6 bases; unmatched junction bases: 9. Germline V CDR1 and CDR2: ENHRY, SYGVKD. The CDR3 runs to 13 residues. The chain's CDR3 is CASTGVVGQPQHF. The CDR3, as DNA: TGTGCCAGCACAGGGGTAGTTGGTCAGCCCCAGCATTTT.

This rearrangement joins TRBV30 to TRBJ2-2, with 7 positions matching TRBD1. The CDR3 spans 14 residues. Germline CDR1 reads GTSNPN; CDR2 reads SVGIG (reference sequence). The CDR3, as DNA: TGTGTCTGTAGTGGAACAGGGGTGGCCGGGGAGCTGTTTTTT. It specifies CVCSGTGVAGELFF.

A word on this clonotype: A much larger clone differs by one base, so this may be a read error. V is TRBV10-1 and J is TRBJ2-2; no reliable D call. Germline CDR1 WNHNN, CDR2 SYGVQD (reference sequence). The CDR3 length is 13 residues. This chain's CDR3 is CTSSAPNTGELFF. CDR3 DNA: TGCACCAGCAGTGCCCCGAACACCGGGGAGCTGTTTTTT.

On this clonotype: The conserved closing phenylalanine or tryptophan is absent in this CDR3, likely reflecting a read error. The V gene is TRBV11-3, the J gene TRBJ2-1; no clear D. Trimming took off 6 bases at V and 3 bases at J, with 9 bases between the two ends. The CDR3 runs 13 residues. Germline loops: CDR1 SGHNT, CDR2 YENEEA. The CDR3 region has the DNA TGTGCCAGCAGTGTCGGTGGCTACAATGAGCAGTTCTCC. This gives the protein CASSVGGYNEQFS.

Turning to this clonotype: Given a much more abundant clone one base away, this may be a read error. The rearrangement links TRBV7-9 to TRBJ2-5; D call uncertain. Trimming shortened V by 0 bases and J by 3 bases, and 11 bases separated the two germline ends. The germline V gene has CDR1 SEHNR and CDR2 FQNEAQ (reference sequence). The CDR3 runs 15 residues. The DNA of the CDR3 is TGTGCCAGCAGCTTAGCGCTGTGGGCAGAAGAGACCCAGTACTTC. Translating it yields CASSLALWAEETQYF.

About this clonotype: At one end, the junction sequence differs from germline, possibly due to a read error. This rearrangement joins TRBV6-5 to TRBJ2-1, with D perhaps TRBD2 (6 bases). Germline V lookup: CDR1 MNHEY, CDR2 SVGAGI. This CDR3 region has 17 residues. CDR3 sequence: CANVGIGRGSSYNEQFF. Written as DNA, the CDR3 is TGTGCCAACGTTGGTATCGGGAGAGGAAGCTCCTATAATGAGCAGTTCTTC.

To note about this clonotype: This may stem from a read error, because a much larger clone lies one nucleotide away. The chain has TRBV28 and TRBJ2-5; possible D gene TRBD1, 6 bases. Germline lookup yields CDR1 MDHEN and CDR2 SYDVKM. The CDR3 is 16 residues long. CDR3 DNA: TGTGCCAACAGTACCGACAGGTCTTTTCTTCCAGAGACCCAGTACTTC. The encoded protein is CANSTDRSFLPETQYF.

A single count supports this clonotype. One end of the junction is discordant with germline, which a read error may explain. The chain's CDR3 is CTSSELNGGGYGYTF. The CDR3 DNA reads as TGCACCAGCAGTGAGTTGAACGGGGGGGGCTATGGCTACACCTTC. The rearrangement uses TRBV10-2 and TRBJ1-2; maybe TRBD1 (5 bases). Looked up from germline, CDR1 is WSHSY and CDR2 is SAAADI. The CDR3 extends over 15 amino acids.

The V call is TRBV28, the J call TRBJ2-7; D is ambiguous. This CDR3 is built from 12 residues. The germline gives CDR1 MDHEN, CDR2 SYDVKM. V lost 2 bases, J lost 2 bases, and 4 bases lay in between. The CDR3 reads CASSLQAYEQYF. Here the CDR3 DNA reads TGTGCCAGCAGTTTACAAGCCTACGAGCAGTACTTC.

In the case of this clonotype: One end of the junction does not line up with germline, which may come from a read error. This chain joins TRBV11-2 and TRBJ1-6; D unclear. The length of the CDR3 is 12 residues. Germline-derived CDR1 and CDR2 are SGHAT and FQNNGV. The CDR3 sequence is CASNLYTGPLHF. The CDR3 nucleotides read TGTGCCAGCAACTTATATACCGGGCCCCTCCACTTT.

As for this clonotype: The junction differs from germline at one of its ends, possibly a read error. J is TRBJ2-7 and V is TRBV11-1; 10 bases align to TRBD2. Germline CDR1 and CDR2: SGHAT and FQDESV (reference sequence). The CDR3 extends over 14 amino acids. CDR3: CTSSLDLAGVERYF. As DNA, the CDR3 is TGTACCAGCAGCTTAGACCTAGCGGGAGTCGAGCGGTACTTC.

This clonotype was found a few times. This may come from a read error, since a much larger clone is one base off. The chain combines TRBV5-6 with TRBJ1-1, with D tentatively TRBD1 (6 bases). Germline CDR1 reads SGHDT; CDR2 reads YYEEEE. The CDR3 length is 14 residues. V lost 4 bases and J lost 5, with 15 bases in between. The CDR3 sequence: CASSPSRGRTEAFF. The CDR3, as DNA: TGTGCCAGCAGCCCGAGCCGGGGGCGGACTGAAGCTTTCTTT.

The V and J genes are TRBV6-1 and TRBJ2-3; 14 bases line up with TRBD2. Germline CDR1 and CDR2: MNHNS and SASEGT. The trim removed 10 bases at V and 6 bases at J, leaving 12 bases unmatched. The CDR3 extends over 16 amino acids. CDR3 coding DNA: TGTGCCAACAGGGGACTAGCGGGAGTAGGGCTGGATACGCAGTATTTT. It yields the protein CANRGLAGVGLDTQYF.

On this clonotype: At one boundary the junction diverges from the germline segment, which might be a read error. The chain carries TRBV12-3 or TRBV12-4 and TRBJ2-7; D is perhaps TRBD1 or TRBD2 (5 bases each). The CDR3 covers 15 residues. CDR3 protein: CASSLGQGDLYEHYF. The CDR3 DNA is TGTGCCAGCAGTTTAGGGCAGGGAGATTTATACGAGCATTACTTC.

The rearrangement links TRBV7-9 to TRBJ2-3; 8 bases map to TRBD1. In germline, CDR1 is SEHNR, CDR2 FQNEAQ (reference sequence). The V gene end was trimmed by 1 base and the J gene end by 4 bases; junction bases not matched to a gene: 7. The CDR3 extends over 16 amino acids. The DNA for the CDR3 is TGTGCCAGCAGCTTAGGGCAGGGGGCTCTCTCAGATACGCAGTATTTT. This sequence encodes CASSLGQGALSDTQYF.

In this sample, this clonotype turned up once. This chain links TRBV11-2 with TRBJ2-5, with no clear D. Trimming shortened V by 5 bases and J by 11 bases, and 24 bases separated the two germline ends. Germline V gene sequence: CDR1 SGHAT, CDR2 FQNNGV. The CDR3 spans 15 residues. The DNA for the CDR3 is TGTGCCAGCAGCCCACCCCTGGTGTCCTCGAAGATTCAGTACTTC. This encodes CASSPPLVSSKIQYF.

Concerning this clonotype itself: One end of the junction varies from germline; a read error may be responsible. V gene TRBV4-1 combines with J gene TRBJ2-5; TRBD2 matches at 11 bases. The CDR3 runs to 17 residues. Per germline, CDR1 MGHRA and CDR2 YSYEKL. CDR3 nucleotide sequence: TGCGCCGGCAGCCACGGGCGACTAGCGGGGCTACGAGAGACCCAGTACTTC. This encodes CAGSHGRLAGLRETQYF.

A remark on this clonotype: This sequence may be a read error, since a much larger clone differs from it by one base. This chain joins TRBV12-1 and TRBJ2-1; the D call TRBD1 from the table was never checked on the DNA. TRBV12-1 is a listed pseudogene. CDR3 length: 15 residues. For the CDR3, the DNA is TGTGCCAGCACCCCGGACCGAGAAACCAACAATGAGCAGCTCTTC. Its translation: CASTPDRETNNEQLF.

This clonotype was observed many times. The V gene is TRBV5-1, the J gene TRBJ1-4; the D is unclear. There are 13 residues in the CDR3. Trimming stripped 4 bases from V and 5 bases from J, with 9 bases between. In germline, CDR1 is SGHRS, CDR2 YFSETQ. CDR3 DNA sequence: TGCGCCAGCAGCCCGGGAGCGAATGAAAAACTGTTTTTT. It codes for CASSPGANEKLFF.